This T cell receptor (beta chain) was recovered during a study of blood T cell repertoires in COVID-19. On the study more broadly: Acute and convalescent COVID-19 specimens originated in the United States, Italy and Spain. In each case, the material was cDNA or gDNA derived from T cells, B-cell-depleted T cells, or PBMCs.

Authors' data handling: Estimation of nucleated cell counts was performed using reference gene primer amplification. Sequencing was performed with immunoSEQ multiplex PCR; in TCRdb, only in-frame clones are kept and a portion is missing. D and trimming were read from the DNA, whereas the V and J calls and clone size are those reported in that table. The table records around 170,000 clones, roughly 80% of them present only once. This CDR3 is 13 amino acids long. Deletions cut 4 bases from V and 5 bases from J, with 10 bases between. Germline lookup yields CDR1 SGHDN and CDR2 FVKESK. This clone has more than one count but fewer than ten.

The TCR sequence derives from an elderly woman with acute or convalescent COVID-19. Input material: peripheral blood. The chain couples TRBV14 to TRBJ2-3; D ambiguous. The CDR3 here is CASSPRQLDTQYF. DNA for the CDR3: TGTGCCAGCAGCCCCCGTCAGTTAGATACGCAGTATTTT. Full variable domain (missing parts from reference TRBV14 and TRBJ2-3): EAGVTQFPSHSVIEKGQTVTLRCDPISGHDNLYWYRRVMGKEIKFLLHFVKESKQDESGMPNNRFLAERTGGTYSTLKVQPAELEDSGVYFCASSPRQLDTQYFGPGTRLTVL.